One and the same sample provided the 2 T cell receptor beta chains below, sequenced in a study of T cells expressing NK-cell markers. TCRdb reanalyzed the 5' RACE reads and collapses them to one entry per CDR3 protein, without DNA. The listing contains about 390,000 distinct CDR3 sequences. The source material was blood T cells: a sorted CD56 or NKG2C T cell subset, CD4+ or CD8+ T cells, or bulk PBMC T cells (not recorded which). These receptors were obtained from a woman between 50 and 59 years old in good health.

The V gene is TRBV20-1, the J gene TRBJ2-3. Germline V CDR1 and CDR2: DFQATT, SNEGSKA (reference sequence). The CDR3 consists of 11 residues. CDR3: CSAPVIDTQYF.

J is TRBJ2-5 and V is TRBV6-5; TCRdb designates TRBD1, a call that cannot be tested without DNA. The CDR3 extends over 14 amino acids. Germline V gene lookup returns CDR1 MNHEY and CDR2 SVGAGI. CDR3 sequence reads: CASSYGGEGETQYF.